These T cell receptor beta chains were read from a single sample in a study of cytomegalovirus exposure and HLA in healthy donors. Method: immunoSEQ multiplex PCR; TCRdb's copy keeps in-frame clones and lacks some. In the table there are over 120,000 clones, approximately 80% of which are singletons. The sequenced sample was PBMCs. These receptor sequences come from a male donor in good health and CMV-seronegative. The CDR3 runs from the conserved cysteine through the conserved F or W. Fields, in order: J gene, V gene, D gene, clone size, CDR3 protein, CDR3 DNA. D genes are given only for firm matches. Clone size, where shown, is once, few, many, or a class for clones that have expanded.

j_gene: TRBJ2-5
v_gene: TRBV6-1
d_gene: TRBD1
abundance: NA
CDR3aa: CASSEDRVRETQYF
CDR3nt: TGTGCCAGCAGTGAGGACAGGGTCCGAGAGACCCAGTACTTC

j_gene: TRBJ1-1
v_gene: TRBV4-3
d_gene: TRBD1
abundance: NA
CDR3aa: CASSQGQGWATEAFF
CDR3nt: TGCGCCAGCAGCCAAGGACAGGGTTGGGCCACTGAAGCTTTCTTT

j_gene: TRBJ2-3
v_gene: TRBV7-9
d_gene: TRBD2
abundance: NA
CDR3aa: CASSPTSGVTDTQYF
CDR3nt: TGTGCCAGCAGCCCGACTAGCGGGGTAACAGATACGCAGTATTTT

j_gene: TRBJ1-5
v_gene: TRBV4-1
d_gene: NA
abundance: NA
CDR3aa: CASSLGGESGQPQHF
CDR3nt: TGCGCCAGCAGCCTAGGAGGGGAGTCAGGACAGCCCCAGCATTTT

j_gene: TRBJ1-1
v_gene: TRBV5-6
d_gene: TRBD1
abundance: NA
CDR3aa: CASSWGQGDTEAFF
CDR3nt: TGTGCCAGCAGTTGGGGACAGGGGGACACTGAAGCTTTCTTT

j_gene: TRBJ1-2
v_gene: TRBV7-9
d_gene: NA
abundance: NA
CDR3aa: CASSLVGYRATRDYGYTF
CDR3nt: TGTGCCAGCAGCTTAGTTGGCTACAGGGCAACTAGGGACTATGGCTACACCTTC

j_gene: TRBJ1-1
v_gene: TRBV11-2
d_gene: TRBD1
abundance: few
CDR3aa: CASSLGTGAEAFF
CDR3nt: TGTGCCAGCAGCTTAGGAACAGGGGCTGAAGCTTTCTTT

j_gene: TRBJ2-7
v_gene: TRBV9
d_gene: NA
abundance: NA
CDR3aa: CASSVARTDLEQYF
CDR3nt: TGTGCCAGCAGCGTAGCAAGGACAGACCTGGAGCAGTACTTC

j_gene: TRBJ2-7
v_gene: TRBV5-1
d_gene: NA
abundance: NA
CDR3aa: CASSLVAGSYEQYF
CDR3nt: TGCGCCAGCAGCTTGGTTGCGGGCTCCTACGAGCAGTACTTC

j_gene: TRBJ2-7
v_gene: TRBV7-2
d_gene: TRBD2
abundance: NA
CDR3aa: CASSPTSGPYEQYF
CDR3nt: TGTGCCAGCAGCCCGACTAGCGGCCCCTACGAGCAGTACTTC

j_gene: TRBJ2-7
v_gene: TRBV5-8
d_gene: TRBD1
abundance: NA
CDR3aa: CASSFDRATYEQYF
CDR3nt: TGTGCCAGCAGTTTTGACAGGGCTACTTACGAGCAGTACTTC

j_gene: TRBJ1-4
v_gene: TRBV6-5
d_gene: TRBD1
abundance: NA
CDR3aa: CASSYGTVTNEKLFF
CDR3nt: TGTGCCAGCAGTTACGGGACAGTCACGAATGAAAAACTGTTTTTT

j_gene: TRBJ1-2
v_gene: TRBV9
d_gene: TRBD1
abundance: NA
CDR3aa: CASSDGTGDYGYTF
CDR3nt: TGTGCCAGCAGCGATGGGACAGGGGACTATGGCTACACCTTC

j_gene: TRBJ2-1
v_gene: TRBV6-5
d_gene: TRBD1
abundance: NA
CDR3aa: CASSYSGTGQFF
CDR3nt: TGTGCCAGCAGTTACTCCGGGACAGGACAGTTCTTC

j_gene: TRBJ1-1
v_gene: TRBV6-4
d_gene: NA
abundance: NA
CDR3aa: CASSALRGTEAFF
CDR3nt: TGTGCCAGCAGCGCACTCCGGGGGACTGAAGCTTTCTTT

j_gene: TRBJ2-1
v_gene: TRBV11-3
d_gene: NA
abundance: NA
CDR3aa: CASSPRGYPGDEQFF
CDR3nt: TGTGCCAGCAGCCCCAGGGGCTATCCCGGGGATGAGCAGTTCTTC

j_gene: TRBJ1-1
v_gene: TRBV7-8
d_gene: TRBD1
abundance: NA
CDR3aa: CASSLTADRAFTEAFF
CDR3nt: TGTGCCAGCAGCTTAACAGCCGACAGGGCTTTCACTGAAGCTTTCTTT

j_gene: TRBJ2-3
v_gene: TRBV5-8
d_gene: TRBD2
abundance: NA
CDR3aa: CASSFRTSGRDTQYF
CDR3nt: TGTGCCAGCAGCTTTAGGACTAGCGGGAGGGATACGCAGTATTTT

j_gene: TRBJ2-4
v_gene: TRBV5-6
d_gene: NA
abundance: NA
CDR3aa: CASSLRSGGEAQYF
CDR3nt: TGTGCCAGCAGCTTGAGATCGGGCGGGGAGGCTCAGTACTTC

j_gene: TRBJ2-5
v_gene: TRBV12-5
d_gene: NA
abundance: few
CDR3aa: CASGQPGQLQETQYF
CDR3nt: TGTGCTAGTGGCCAACCAGGACAGTTACAAGAGACCCAGTACTTC

j_gene: TRBJ2-7
v_gene: TRBV7-2
d_gene: TRBD2
abundance: NA
CDR3aa: CASSLFRAGGEQYF
CDR3nt: TGTGCCAGCAGCTTATTTCGAGCGGGAGGCGAGCAGTACTTC

j_gene: TRBJ2-3
v_gene: TRBV5-1
d_gene: TRBD2
abundance: NA
CDR3aa: CASRLAGGPGTDTQYF
CDR3nt: TGCGCCAGTCGACTAGCGGGAGGGCCAGGCACAGATACGCAGTATTTT

j_gene: TRBJ1-6
v_gene: TRBV5-4
d_gene: TRBD1
abundance: NA
CDR3aa: CASSPPGTGESPLHF
CDR3nt: TGTGCCAGCAGCCCCCCCGGGACAGGAGAGTCACCCCTCCACTTT

j_gene: TRBJ1-1
v_gene: TRBV6-4
d_gene: TRBD1
abundance: once
CDR3aa: CASSEGQGNTEAFF
CDR3nt: TGTGCCAGCAGTGAGGGACAGGGGAACACTGAAGCTTTCTTT

j_gene: TRBJ2-1
v_gene: TRBV7-2
d_gene: TRBD2
abundance: NA
CDR3aa: CASSSGGSYNEQFF
CDR3nt: TGTGCCAGCAGCTCGGGGGGCTCCTACAATGAGCAGTTCTTC

j_gene: TRBJ1-2
v_gene: TRBV11-2
d_gene: NA
abundance: NA
CDR3aa: CASSSQNYGYTF
CDR3nt: TGTGCCAGCAGCTCACAGAACTATGGCTACACCTTC

j_gene: TRBJ1-6
v_gene: TRBV5-1
d_gene: NA
abundance: NA
CDR3aa: CASSPVGTQGSSYNSPLHF
CDR3nt: TGCGCCAGCAGTCCCGTCGGAACACAAGGGAGCTCCTATAATTCACCCCTCCACTTT

j_gene: TRBJ2-7
v_gene: TRBV29-1
d_gene: TRBD2
abundance: NA
CDR3aa: CSVRGLAGGPKPFYEQYF
CDR3nt: TGCAGCGTTCGCGGACTAGCGGGAGGGCCGAAACCTTTTTACGAGCAGTACTTC

j_gene: TRBJ2-3
v_gene: TRBV5-1
d_gene: TRBD1
abundance: NA
CDR3aa: CASSFGTGTADTQYF
CDR3nt: TGCGCCAGCAGCTTTGGGACAGGCACCGCAGATACGCAGTATTTT

j_gene: TRBJ2-3
v_gene: TRBV9
d_gene: TRBD2
abundance: few
CDR3aa: CASSKIAGSTDTQYF
CDR3nt: TGTGCCAGCAGTAAAATAGCGGGGAGCACAGATACGCAGTATTTT

j_gene: TRBJ2-3
v_gene: TRBV7-9
d_gene: TRBD2
abundance: NA
CDR3aa: CADSREPTDTQYF
CDR3nt: TGTGCGGACTCGCGGGAGCCCACAGATACGCAGTATTTT

j_gene: TRBJ1-1
v_gene: TRBV7-2
d_gene: NA
abundance: few
CDR3aa: CASSLNSAMNTEAFF
CDR3nt: TGTGCCAGCAGCTTAAATTCAGCGATGAACACTGAAGCTTTCTTT

j_gene: TRBJ2-4
v_gene: TRBV5-1
d_gene: TRBD1
abundance: NA
CDR3aa: CASSLEPSLSGQGKNIQYF
CDR3nt: TGCGCCAGCAGCTTGGAGCCGTCCTTGTCGGGACAGGGGAAAAACATTCAGTACTTC

j_gene: TRBJ1-2
v_gene: TRBV27
d_gene: NA
abundance: once
CDR3aa: CASSSRDNARSGYTF
CDR3nt: TGTGCCAGCAGTTCCCGGGACAATGCGAGATCTGGCTACACCTTC

j_gene: TRBJ2-5
v_gene: TRBV30
d_gene: TRBD2
abundance: NA
CDR3aa: CAWSVLTSGGGETQYF
CDR3nt: TGTGCCTGGAGTGTACTGACTAGCGGAGGTGGTGAGACCCAGTACTTC

j_gene: TRBJ2-7
v_gene: TRBV19
d_gene: NA
abundance: NA
CDR3aa: CASSGPGESGEQYF
CDR3nt: TGTGCCAGTAGTGGGCCGGGAGAGTCGGGGGAGCAGTACTTC